This passage covers 19 T cell receptor beta chains from one sample sequenced in a study of shared clonotypes between healthy human individuals. TCRdb keeps only in-frame clones here, not all; method: immunoSEQ multiplex PCR. The sample holds 2 million to 2.5 million clones; roughly 95% are singletons and the top ten take 0.13%. Sequencing was done on a sample of naive CD4+ T cells sorted from blood. Subset indicated: CD45RA+ positively selected. Receptors originate from a man between 18 and 35 years old in good health.

The chain recombines TRBV4-3 with TRBJ2-7; TRBD2 matches at 12 bases. The CDR3 runs to 15 residues. Looked up from germline, CDR1 is LGHNA and CDR2 is YSLEER. Trimming cost V 2 bases and J 6 bases; bases outside gene matches: 5. DNA of the CDR3: TGCGCCAGCAGCCAAAGACTAGCGGGAGTTGTCGAGCAGTACTTC. It specifies CASSQRLAGVVEQYF.

The rearrangement links TRBV27 to TRBJ1-1, with D tentatively TRBD1 (6 bases). Germline CDR1 is MNHEY and CDR2 is SMNVEV (reference sequence). The V and J ends lost 5 bases and 0 bases respectively, with 28 bases between them. The CDR3 spans 20 residues. CDR3 bases: TGTGCCAGCAGTGGACCCTTTGTTCGCAGGGGAAGTGGGGTGAACACTGAAGCTTTCTTT. Translating it yields CASSGPFVRRGSGVNTEAFF.

This clone was recorded once. Additional DNA sequences in this sample encode the identical CDR3. The chain joins TRBV13 to TRBJ1-5; D not resolved. The V end was cut by 0 bases, the J end by 3 bases, with 6 bases between. CDR3 length: 14 amino acids. CDR1 is PRHDT, CDR2 FYEKMQ, per germline (reference sequence). The CDR3 protein is CASSLGGSNQPQHF. The DNA of the CDR3 is TGTGCCAGCAGCTTAGGGGGATCCAATCAGCCCCAGCATTTT.

This clone was seen a single time. V and J are TRBV6-5 and TRBJ2-1; 9 bases are a match to TRBD1. CDR3 length: 14 residues. V shed 6 bases and J 6 bases; nucleotides not matched to a gene: 6. Germline V gene data show CDR1 as MNHEY and CDR2 as SVGAGI. The DNA for the CDR3 is TGTGCCAGCAGCCGGACAGGGGTGGCCAATGAGCAGTTCTTC. Its protein is CASSRTGVANEQFF.

This clone appeared a few times. This chain connects TRBV14 to TRBJ1-1; no clear D gene. The germline gives CDR1 SGHDN, CDR2 FVKESK. The CDR3 has 11 residues. The V end lost 1 base, the J end lost 5 bases, and 2 bases lay between the germline ends. CDR3 region: CASSQGTEAFF. In DNA, the CDR3 is TGTGCCAGCAGCCAAGGAACTGAAGCTTTCTTT.

The genes are TRBV18 and TRBJ1-2; 8 positions match TRBD1. This CDR3 region has 18 residues. Per germline, CDR1 KGHSH and CDR2 LQKENI. Trimming cost V 3 bases and J 5 bases; bases outside gene matches: 17. Written as DNA, the CDR3 is TGTGCCAGCTCACCGACTCCCGGACAGGGATCCGCGGTGTATGGCTACACCTTC. Amino acids: CASSPTPGQGSAVYGYTF.

This chain links TRBV19 with TRBJ2-2, with a weak D call TRBD1 (6 bases). There are 14 residues in the CDR3. The ends were cut back, 3 bases at V and 6 bases at J, with 11 bases in the middle. Germline CDR1 is LNHDA and CDR2 is SQIVND (reference sequence). As DNA, the CDR3 is TGTGCCAGTAGTATCCTGGGACATGCCGGGGAGCTGTTTTTT. It encodes CASSILGHAGELFF.

This sequence joins TRBV5-1 and TRBJ1-2; D not certain. The V gene lost 4 bases and the J gene lost 2 bases, with 12 bases spanning the gap. CDR1 and CDR2 from the germline V gene are SGHRS and YFSETQ. The CDR3 is 14 amino acids. The CDR3 region has the DNA TGCGCCAGCAGCCCCTTGGACGGCAACTATGGCTACACCTTC. As protein: CASSPLDGNYGYTF.

The chain uses TRBV10-2 and TRBJ2-2; TRBD2 matches 7 bases. V shed 5 bases and J 4 bases; nucleotides not matched to a gene: 4. The length of the CDR3 is 14 residues. Looked up from germline, CDR1 is WSHSY and CDR2 is SAAADI. Here the CDR3 DNA reads TGCGCCAGCAGTTCCGGGGGGTCCACCGGGGAGCTGTTTTTT. This codes for CASSSGGSTGELFF.

This rearrangement joins TRBV9 to TRBJ2-7, with D uncertain. Germline V gives CDR1 SGDLS, CDR2 YYNGEE. This CDR3 is built from 15 residues. The ends were cut back, 0 bases at V and 2 bases at J, with 12 bases in the middle. The CDR3 here is CASSVEVGRTYEQYF. CDR3 in DNA: TGTGCCAGCAGCGTAGAGGTAGGCAGGACCTACGAGCAGTACTTC.

J is TRBJ2-1 and V is TRBV5-1, with D hard to call. Trimming took off 0 bases at V and 4 bases at J, with 11 bases between the two ends. The germline V gene encodes CDR1 SGHRS and CDR2 YFSETQ. CDR3 length: 15 amino acids. The CDR3 DNA is TGCGCCAGCAGCTTGGCCAGGCAGATGTACAATGAGCAGTTCTTC. As protein: CASSLARQMYNEQFF.

The V and J genes are TRBV18 and TRBJ2-3; D is ambiguous. CDR1 KGHSH and CDR2 LQKENI come from the germline V gene. The CDR3 consists of 14 residues. Trimming pared 3 bases from V and 2 bases from J, leaving 9 bases between. Here the CDR3 reads CASSPMADTDTQYF. CDR3 nucleotide sequence: TGTGCCAGCTCACCGATGGCAGACACAGATACGCAGTATTTT.

J is TRBJ1-1 and V is TRBV7-2; the match to TRBD1 covers 10 bases. Trimming took 5 bases from V and 6 from J; bases not matched to a gene: 12. Germline assignment: CDR1 SGHTA and CDR2 FQGNSA. This CDR3 comprises 16 residues. The CDR3 region has the DNA TGTGCCAGCAGCCGAACCGGGACAGGGGCGGGGGCTGAAGCTTTCTTT. Its protein is CASSRTGTGAGAEAFF.

The chain couples TRBV7-9 to TRBJ2-3, with 15 bases identical to TRBD2. With V trimmed by 5 bases and J by 6 bases, 6 bases remained unmatched. The CDR3 length is 16 residues. The germline V gene encodes CDR1 SEHNR and CDR2 FQNEAQ (reference sequence). The DNA of the CDR3 is TGTGCCAGCAGCGCCGGGACTAGCGGGGGGTCGGATACGCAGTATTTT. This codes for CASSAGTSGGSDTQYF.

V gene TRBV30 combines with J gene TRBJ1-5; 11 nucleotides line up with TRBD1. V dropped 4 bases and J dropped 7; count of bases not matched to a gene: 9. The CDR3 spans 15 residues. Germline values: CDR1 GTSNPN, CDR2 SVGIG (reference sequence). CDR3 DNA: TGTGCCTGGACCGGAGGGACAGGGGGGAAACAGCCCCAGCATTTT. Translation: CAWTGGTGGKQPQHF.

In the case of this clone: Other DNA sequences in the same sample also yield this CDR3. This chain links TRBV5-1 with TRBJ2-2, with 7 positions matching TRBD2. In germline, CDR1 is SGHRS, CDR2 YFSETQ. The CDR3 runs to 16 residues. With 0 bases clipped from V and 2 bases from J, the junction kept 4 bases outside the gene matches. CDR3 DNA sequence: TGCGCCAGCAGCTTGGGACTAGCTGGCAACACCGGGGAGCTGTTTTTT. Translating it yields CASSLGLAGNTGELFF.

The chain has TRBV7-9 and TRBJ1-4, with 9 positions matching TRBD1. Trimming removed 0 bases from V and 5 bases from J; junction bases left unmatched: 4. The CDR3 spans 16 residues. Germline CDR1 is SEHNR and CDR2 is FQNEAQ (reference sequence). CDR3: CASSLALGTGNEKLFF. CDR3 sequence (DNA): TGTGCCAGCAGCTTAGCTCTCGGGACAGGGAATGAAAAACTGTTTTTT.

V and J are TRBV6-5 and TRBJ1-2; possibly TRBD1 for D (5 bases). CDR3 length: 13 residues. Trimming took 7 bases from V and 4 from J, leaving 13 bases between them. Germline CDR1 MNHEY, CDR2 SVGAGI. CDR3 in amino acids: CASTKGATYGYTF. In nucleotides, the CDR3 is TGTGCCAGCACCAAAGGGGCGACCTATGGCTACACCTTC.

This clone was picked up one time. The rearrangement links TRBV10-1 to TRBJ2-3, with D tentatively TRBD2 (5 bases). Trimming pared 2 bases from V and 6 bases from J, leaving 12 bases between. The length of the CDR3 is 14 residues. Germline CDR1 WNHNN, CDR2 SYGVQD (reference sequence). This CDR3 reads CASSEGRTGDTQYF. In DNA, the CDR3 is TGCGCCAGCAGTGAGGGTCGGACGGGGGATACGCAGTATTTT.